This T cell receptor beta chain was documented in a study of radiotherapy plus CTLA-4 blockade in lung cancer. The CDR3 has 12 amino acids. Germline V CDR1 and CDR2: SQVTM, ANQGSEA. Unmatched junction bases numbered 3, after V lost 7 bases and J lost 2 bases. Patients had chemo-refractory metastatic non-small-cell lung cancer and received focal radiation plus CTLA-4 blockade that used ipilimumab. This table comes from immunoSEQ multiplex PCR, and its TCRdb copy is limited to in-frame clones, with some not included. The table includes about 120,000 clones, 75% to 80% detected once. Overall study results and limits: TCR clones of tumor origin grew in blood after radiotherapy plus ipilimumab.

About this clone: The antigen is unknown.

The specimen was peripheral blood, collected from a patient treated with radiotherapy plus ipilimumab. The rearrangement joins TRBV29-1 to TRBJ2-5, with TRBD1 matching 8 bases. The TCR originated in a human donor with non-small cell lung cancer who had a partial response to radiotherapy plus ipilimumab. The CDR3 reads CSGTGFQETQYF. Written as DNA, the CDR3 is TGCAGCGGGACAGGGTTTCAAGAGACCCAGTACTTC.